Sequencing of this T cell receptor (beta chain) was carried out in a study of early T cells in non-severe SARS-CoV-2 infection. The wider study: Sequencing targeted bulk RNA from unsorted whole blood, leaving chains unpaired. Study-level findings and limits: Matching results from VDJdb favored anti-spike CD8 responses, leaving private and CD4 specificities undetected.

This clonotype has just a few counts. As yet, its antigen is unknown. The protocol attached unique molecular identifiers to individual cDNA molecules. TCRdb reprocessed the 5' RACE reads via MiXCR and lists one record per CDR3 protein. Here the sample spans 53,000 or so distinct CDR3 sequences, over 7.5% being singletons. Germline CDR1 SGHDN, CDR2 FVKESK. The CDR3 is made up of 14 amino acids. Trimming removed 5 bases at V and 11 bases at J, with 18 bases between. The V and J genes are TRBV14 and TRBJ1-4, with D possibly matching TRBD1 (6 bases). This clonotype was sampled from an adult who was a healthcare worker with PCR-confirmed SARS-CoV-2 infection or an uninfected control (not recorded which). The sample taken for sequencing was whole blood. The DNA for the CDR3 is TGTGCCAGCAGCGCCCGGGACATTGGTCGGAAACTGTTTTTT. As protein: CASSARDIGRKLFF.